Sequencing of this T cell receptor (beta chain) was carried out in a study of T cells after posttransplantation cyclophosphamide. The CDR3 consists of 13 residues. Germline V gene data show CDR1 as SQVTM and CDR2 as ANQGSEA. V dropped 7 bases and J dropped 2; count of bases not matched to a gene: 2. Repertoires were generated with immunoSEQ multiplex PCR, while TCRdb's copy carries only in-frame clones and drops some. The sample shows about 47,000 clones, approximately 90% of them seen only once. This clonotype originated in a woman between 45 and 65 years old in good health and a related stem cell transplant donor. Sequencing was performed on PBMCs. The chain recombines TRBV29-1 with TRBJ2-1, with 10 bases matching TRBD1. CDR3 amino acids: CSGGQGAYNEQFF. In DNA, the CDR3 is TGCAGCGGTGGACAGGGGGCCTACAATGAGCAGTTCTTC.